Below, 20 T cell receptor beta chains from the same sample are listed, as sequenced in a study of T cell changes during pregnancy in multiple sclerosis (dated by TCRdb to 2018 to 2020). The protocol used for the library was the immunoSEQ multiplex PCR assay. TCRdb took over this immuneACCESS table, retaining in-frame rearrangements with V and J assigned. Such tables are incomplete; in checked studies, under half of the missing clones stem from an unresolved V gene, and the remainder is unexplained. The table for this sample lists around 39,000 clones; approximately 90% of them were counted only once. The ten largest account for 3.5% to 5% of the sample. The source was CD8+ T cells from peripheral blood mononuclear cells, collected in the first trimester of pregnancy. These receptors were collected from a female donor with multiple sclerosis, enrolled in a pregnancy study.

Written as DNA, the CDR3 is TGTGCCAGCAGTGAAATAGGACTAGCCAAAAACATTCAGTACTTC. This translates into CASSEIGLAKNIQYF. This chain links TRBV6-1 with TRBJ2-4; a weak D match, TRBD2 (5 bases). CDR1 and CDR2 (germline): MNHNS, SASEGT. CDR3 length: 15 residues. Deletions cut 2 bases from V and 0 bases from J, with 8 bases between.

This clone has a handful of counts. This sequence joins TRBV4-2 and TRBJ2-5; 12 bases match TRBD2. Per the germline V gene, CDR1 is LGHNA and CDR2 is YNFKEQ. After removal of 0 bases from V and 6 bases from J, the junction contained 5 bases not matched to a gene. This CDR3 has 16 amino acids. The DNA of the CDR3 is TGTGCCAGCAGCCAAGATCCTAGCGGGGGGGCGCAGACCCAGTACTTC. Encoded protein: CASSQDPSGGAQTQYF.

This clone appeared a few times. The chain uses TRBV19 and TRBJ1-1; no definite D call. The CDR3 length is 13 residues. V lost 3 bases to trimming and J lost 0 bases, with 5 bases between them. The V gene's germline CDR1 is LNHDA and CDR2 SQIVND (reference sequence). The CDR3, as DNA: TGTGCCAGTAGTATCGGGATGAACACTGAAGCTTTCTTT. It translates to CASSIGMNTEAFF.

The chain employs TRBV13 and TRBJ2-5; the D gene is possibly TRBD2 (5 bases). Trimming stripped 0 bases from V and 1 base from J, with 9 bases between. The germline gives CDR1 PRHDT, CDR2 FYEKMQ (reference sequence). This CDR3 is 15 amino acids long. The CDR3 loop reads CASSLGLGSQETQYF. The CDR3 DNA reads TGTGCCAGCAGCTTAGGACTGGGGAGCCAAGAGACCCAGTACTTC.

The rearrangement joins TRBV5-8 to TRBJ1-6; D is undetermined. V lost 4 bases and J 14 bases, leaving 13 bases between the germline ends. Per the germline V gene, CDR1 is SGHTS and CDR2 is YDEGEE. This CDR3 spans 12 amino acids. CDR3 in amino acids: CASSMTSQTLHF. The CDR3 nucleotides are TGTGCCAGCAGCATGACAAGTCAAACCCTCCACTTT.

The chain uses TRBV9 and TRBJ1-3; D may be TRBD1 (5 bases). CDR1 and CDR2 (germline): SGDLS, YYNGEE. The V end lost 4 bases, the J end lost 0 bases, and 14 bases lay between the germline ends. This CDR3 contains 16 residues. This CDR3 is CASSQGRAVSGNTIYF. CDR3 nucleotides: TGTGCCAGCAGCCAGGGCAGGGCTGTCTCTGGAAACACCATATATTTT.

This sequence joins TRBV2 and TRBJ2-3; TRBD2 aligns across 15 bases. The CDR3 runs to 20 residues. Germline lookup yields CDR1 SNHLY and CDR2 FYNNEI. V shed 2 bases, J shed 1 base, and the junction held 10 bases outside the gene matches. The CDR3 protein is CASSEWGLAGGPGGTDTQYF. The CDR3, as DNA: TGTGCCAGCAGTGAATGGGGACTAGCGGGGGGCCCAGGGGGCACAGATACGCAGTATTTT.

CDR3 sequence (DNA): TGTGCCAGCAGCGTAGCTCCTAGCGGGGTTTACAAAAACATTCAGTACTTC. Translating it yields CASSVAPSGVYKNIQYF. The chain couples TRBV9 to TRBJ2-4; 9 bases are shared with TRBD2. The germline CDR1 and CDR2 sequences are SGDLS and YYNGEE. Unmatched junction bases numbered 7, after V lost 0 bases and J lost 3 bases. The CDR3 is 17 residues long.

This clone showed up just once. This chain uses TRBV7-7 with TRBJ2-2, with 13 bases aligning to TRBD2. Germline loops: CDR1 SSHAT, CDR2 FNYEAQ (reference sequence). V shed 5 bases, J shed 2 bases, and the junction held 5 bases outside the gene matches. This CDR3 is built from 17 residues. The CDR3, as DNA: TGTGCCAGCAGCGAGGGACTAGCGGGGACAAACACCGGGGAGCTGTTTTTT. Its translation is CASSEGLAGTNTGELFF.

The rearrangement links TRBV19 to TRBJ1-5, with 8 bases that match TRBD1. This CDR3 has 15 residues. Germline trimming cut 3 bases from V and 3 bases from J; bases unmatched to any gene: 4. CDR1 is LNHDA, CDR2 SQIVND, per germline (reference sequence). CDR3 region: CASSIGTGINQPQHF. The CDR3, as DNA: TGTGCCAGTAGTATTGGGACAGGTATCAATCAGCCCCAGCATTTT. Using reference TRBV19 and TRBJ1-5 for the parts outside the CDR3, the full variable domain is DGGITQSPKYLFRKEGQNVTLSCEQNLNHDAMYWYRQDPGQGLRLIYYSQIVNDFQKGDIAEGYSVSREKKESFPLTVTSAQKNPTAFYLCASSIGTGINQPQHFGDGTRLSIL.

The chain recombines TRBV2 with TRBJ2-3; 12 positions match TRBD1. The CDR3 is made up of 17 amino acids. The trim removed 3 bases at V and 1 base at J, leaving 5 bases unmatched. CDR1 is SNHLY, CDR2 FYNNEI, per germline. The chain's CDR3 is CASSDPGQGAGTDTQYF. CDR3 DNA sequence: TGTGCCAGCAGTGACCCGGGACAGGGGGCCGGCACAGATACGCAGTATTTT.

This chain uses TRBV6-5 with TRBJ1-4; no firm D call. The germline CDR1 and CDR2 sequences are MNHEY and SVGAGI. The CDR3 runs to 12 residues. Deletions cut 6 bases from V and 7 bases from J, with 9 bases between. The CDR3 protein is CASRASSEKLFF. In nucleotides, the CDR3 is TGTGCCAGCAGAGCGAGTTCTGAAAAACTGTTTTTT.

This chain links TRBV5-4 with TRBJ1-6, with 7 bases aligning to TRBD1. The V gene's germline CDR1 is SGHNT and CDR2 YYREEE (reference sequence). After removal of 0 bases from V and 10 bases from J, the junction contained 7 bases not matched to a gene. The CDR3 totals 15 residues. In DNA, the CDR3 is TGTGCCAGCAGCTTGGACAGGGGAAGTAACTCACCCCTCCACTTT. This sequence encodes CASSLDRGSNSPLHF.

The chain has TRBV5-4 and TRBJ1-1; 10 positions agree with TRBD1. Germline V lookup: CDR1 SGHNT, CDR2 YYREEE (reference sequence). The J segment lost 0 bases and the V segment lost 0 bases, leaving 8 bases of the junction unmatched. The CDR3 has 18 residues. In DNA form, the CDR3 reads TGTGCCAGCAGCTTGGGCCACCGGGACAGGGGAATGAACACTGAAGCTTTCTTT. This codes for CASSLGHRDRGMNTEAFF.

V is TRBV9 and J is TRBJ1-4; D perhaps matches TRBD1 (6 bases). Deletions cut 4 bases from V and 6 bases from J, with 13 bases between. CDR3 size: 14 residues. Germline V CDR1 and CDR2: SGDLS, YYNGEE. CDR3: CASSPDSWDEKLFF. Written as DNA, the CDR3 is TGTGCCAGCAGCCCGGACAGCTGGGATGAAAAACTGTTTTTT.

This chain connects TRBV27 to TRBJ2-7; 7 nucleotides line up with TRBD1. Trimming took 4 bases from V and 2 from J; bases not matched to a gene: 8. CDR3 length equals 15 residues. The germline V gene has CDR1 MNHEY and CDR2 SMNVEV (reference sequence). The CDR3 is CASSWNQGQTYEQYF. CDR3 in DNA: TGTGCCAGCAGTTGGAATCAGGGACAGACCTACGAGCAGTACTTC.

This clone occurred once. The rearrangement uses TRBV12-5 and TRBJ2-5; D gene ambiguous. V shed 7 bases and J shed 4 bases, with 13 bases lying between them. The CDR3 sequence is 13 residues long. From germline, CDR1 is LGHNT and CDR2 FRNRAP. The CDR3 loop reads CASAAPSVETQYF. Written as DNA, the CDR3 is TGTGCTAGTGCCGCCCCGTCGGTAGAGACCCAGTACTTC. The entire variable domain, with the rest obtained from reference TRBV12-5 and TRBJ2-5, is as follows: DARVTQTPRHKVTEMGQEVTMRCQPILGHNTVFWYRQTMMQGLELLAYFRNRAPLDDSGMPKDRFSAEMPDATLATLKIQPSEPRDSAVYFCASAAPSVETQYFGPGTRLLVL.

The V and J genes are TRBV7-6 and TRBJ2-1; 7 bases are shared with TRBD1. There are 14 residues in the CDR3. Germline-derived CDR1 and CDR2 are SGHVS and FNYEAQ. V lost 5 bases, J lost 8 bases, and 9 bases stayed unmatched. The CDR3 loop reads CASSPRQGRDEQFF. DNA of the CDR3: TGTGCCAGCAGCCCGAGACAGGGTCGGGATGAGCAGTTCTTC.

The rearrangement links TRBV7-3 to TRBJ1-1; a possible D gene is TRBD1 (5 bases). CDR1 and CDR2 from the germline V gene are SGHTA and FQGTGA. V was trimmed by 0 bases and J by 4 bases, leaving 9 bases between them. The CDR3 totals 14 residues. CDR3 nucleotides: TGTGCCAGCAGCTTAACGGGGCTCGGCACTGAAGCTTTCTTT. This encodes CASSLTGLGTEAFF.

The chain recombines TRBV7-2 with TRBJ1-2, with D maybe TRBD1 (6 bases). V dropped 6 bases and J dropped 4 bases, with 18 bases sitting between them. The length of the CDR3 is 15 residues. Germline-derived CDR1 and CDR2 are SGHTA and FQGNSA. DNA for the CDR3: TGTGCCAGCAGTGCCCCGACAGGACGAGGCTATGGCTACACCTTC. It encodes CASSAPTGRGYGYTF.